This T cell receptor (beta chain) was captured by sequencing in a study of tumor-infiltrating lymphocytes in primary liver carcinoma. From approximately 550 ng of total RNA, TCR beta-specific cDNA was reverse-transcribed using a constant-region primer. TCR beta libraries came from three nested multiplex PCR rounds using slightly modified ARM-PCR. Use of TRBV1-TRBV30 forward primers with a C-beta reverse primer characterized the first two PCR rounds, which lasted about 10 cycles each. TCRdb used MiXCR to reprocess the multiplex PCR reads, holding one entry per CDR3 protein. The table has tens of thousands of distinct CDR3 sequences, 60% to 75% seen once. This clonotype was seen repeatedly, ten times or more. Co-extracting RNA and DNA was done with about 17-31 mg of unsorted bulk tissue as input. Researchers took samples from five separate regions of each tumor. Without exception, tumor samples held over 90% viable tumor cells.

This CDR3 has 17 residues. Germline V gives CDR1 SGHAT, CDR2 FQNNGV. The V gene lost 5 bases and the J gene lost 0 bases, with 16 bases spanning the gap. The sequencing input was liver tumor tissue from sampling region 1. Sample subset: tumor region T1, superior pole. The chain joins TRBV11-2 to TRBJ2-2; tentatively, D is TRBD1 (6 bases). The TCR was taken from a man between 40 and 49 years old with primary liver carcinoma and hepatitis B virus infection. The CDR3 bases are TGTGCCAGCAGCCCCAATGTGGGACAAGCGAACACCGGGGAGCTGTTTTTT. It specifies CASSPNVGQANTGELFF.